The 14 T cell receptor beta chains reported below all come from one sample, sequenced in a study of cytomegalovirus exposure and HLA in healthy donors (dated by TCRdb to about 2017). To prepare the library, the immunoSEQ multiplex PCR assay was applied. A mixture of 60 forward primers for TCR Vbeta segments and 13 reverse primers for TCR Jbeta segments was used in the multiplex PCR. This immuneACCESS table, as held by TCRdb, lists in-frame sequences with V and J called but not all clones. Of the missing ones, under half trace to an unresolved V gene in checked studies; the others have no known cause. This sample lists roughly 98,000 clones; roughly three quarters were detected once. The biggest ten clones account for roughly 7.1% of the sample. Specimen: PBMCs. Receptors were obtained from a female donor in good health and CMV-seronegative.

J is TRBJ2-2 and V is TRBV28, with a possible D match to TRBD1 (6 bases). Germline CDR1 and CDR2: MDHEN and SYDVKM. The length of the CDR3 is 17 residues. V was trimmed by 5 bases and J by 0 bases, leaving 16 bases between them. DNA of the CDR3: TGTGCCAGCAGTCCCTCGGGGACAAGTCCGAACACCGGGGAGCTGTTTTTT. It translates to CASSPSGTSPNTGELFF. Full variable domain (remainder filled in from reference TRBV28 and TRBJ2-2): DVKVTQSSRYLVKRTGEKVFLECVQDMDHENMFWYRQDPGLGLRLIYFSYDVKMKEKGDIPEGYSVSREKKERFSLILESASTNQTSMYLCASSPSGTSPNTGELFFGEGSRLTVL.

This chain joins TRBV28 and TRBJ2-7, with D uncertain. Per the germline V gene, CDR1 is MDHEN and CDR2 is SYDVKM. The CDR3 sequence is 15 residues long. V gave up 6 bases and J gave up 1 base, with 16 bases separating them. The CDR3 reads CASSQSGSSSYEQYF. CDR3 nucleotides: TGTGCCAGCAGCCAAAGTGGTAGCAGTTCCTACGAGCAGTACTTC. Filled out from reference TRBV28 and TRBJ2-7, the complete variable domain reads DVKVTQSSRYLVKRTGEKVFLECVQDMDHENMFWYRQDPGLGLRLIYFSYDVKMKEKGDIPEGYSVSREKKERFSLILESASTNQTSMYLCASSQSGSSSYEQYFGPGTRLTVT.

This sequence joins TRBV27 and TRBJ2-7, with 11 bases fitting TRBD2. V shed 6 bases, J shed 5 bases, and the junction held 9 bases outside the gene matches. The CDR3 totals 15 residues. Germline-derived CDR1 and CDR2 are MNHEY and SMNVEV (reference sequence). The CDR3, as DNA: TGTGCCAGCAGCTCCCCTAGCGGGAGGCAGGACGAGCAGTACTTC. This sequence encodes CASSSPSGRQDEQYF.

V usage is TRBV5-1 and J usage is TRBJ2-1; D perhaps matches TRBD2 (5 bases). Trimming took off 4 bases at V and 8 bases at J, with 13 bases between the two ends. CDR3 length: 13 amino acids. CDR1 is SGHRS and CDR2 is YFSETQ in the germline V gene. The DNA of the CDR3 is TGCGCCAGCAGCCCCCAGATGAGGGATGAGCAGTTCTTC. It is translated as CASSPQMRDEQFF.

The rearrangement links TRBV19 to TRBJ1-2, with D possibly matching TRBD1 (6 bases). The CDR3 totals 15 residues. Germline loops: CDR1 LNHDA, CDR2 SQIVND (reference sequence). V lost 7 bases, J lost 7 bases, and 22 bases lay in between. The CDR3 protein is CASTLSGGRGSGYTF. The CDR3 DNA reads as TGTGCCAGTACCCTATCCGGGGGGCGCGGGTCTGGCTACACCTTC.

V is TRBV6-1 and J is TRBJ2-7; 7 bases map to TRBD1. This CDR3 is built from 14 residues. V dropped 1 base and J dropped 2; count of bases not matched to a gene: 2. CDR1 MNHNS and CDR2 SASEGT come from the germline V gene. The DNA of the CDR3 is TGTGCCAGCAGTGAAGGGACAGGAGCCTACGAGCAGTACTTC. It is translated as CASSEGTGAYEQYF.

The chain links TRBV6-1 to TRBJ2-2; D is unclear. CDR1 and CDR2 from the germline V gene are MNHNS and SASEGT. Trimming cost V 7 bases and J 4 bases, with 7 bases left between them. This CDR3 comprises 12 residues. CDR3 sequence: CASKLGTGELFF. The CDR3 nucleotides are TGTGCCAGCAAGCTAGGCACCGGGGAGCTGTTTTTT.

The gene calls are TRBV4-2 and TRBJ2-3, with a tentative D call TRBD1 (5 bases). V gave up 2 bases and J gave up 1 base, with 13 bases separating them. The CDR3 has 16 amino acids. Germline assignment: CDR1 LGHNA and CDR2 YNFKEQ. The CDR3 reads CASSQRFDRRTDTQYF. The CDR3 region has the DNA TGTGCCAGCAGCCAAAGATTTGACAGACGCACAGATACGCAGTATTTT.

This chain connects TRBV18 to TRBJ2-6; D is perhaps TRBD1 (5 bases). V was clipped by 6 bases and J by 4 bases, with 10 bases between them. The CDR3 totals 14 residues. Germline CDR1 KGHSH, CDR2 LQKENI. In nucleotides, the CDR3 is TGTGCCAGCTCGCAGGGTTCCGGGGCCAACGTCCTGACTTTC. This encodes CASSQGSGANVLTF.

The CDR3 sequence: CAWSEGTEANYGYTF. The CDR3, as DNA: TGTGCCTGGAGTGAAGGGACAGAAGCTAACTATGGCTACACCTTC. The gene calls are TRBV30 and TRBJ1-2; 7 bases fit TRBD1. Per germline, CDR1 GTSNPN and CDR2 SVGIG (reference sequence). Trimming took 1 base from V and 0 from J; bases not matched to a gene: 5. The CDR3 loop spans 15 amino acids.

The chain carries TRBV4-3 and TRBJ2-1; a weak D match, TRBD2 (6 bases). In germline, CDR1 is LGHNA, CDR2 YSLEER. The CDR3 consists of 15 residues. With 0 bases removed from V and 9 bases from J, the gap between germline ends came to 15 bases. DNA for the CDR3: TGCGCCAGCAGCCAAGAGGAGGCAAGGAGGGGTGAGCAGTTCTTC. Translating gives CASSQEEARRGEQFF.

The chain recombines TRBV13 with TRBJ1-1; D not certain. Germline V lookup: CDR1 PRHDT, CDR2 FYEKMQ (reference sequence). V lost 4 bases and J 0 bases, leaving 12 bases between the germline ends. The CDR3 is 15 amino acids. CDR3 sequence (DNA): TGTGCCAGCAGCTCGGGGAGGCTTATGAACACTGAAGCTTTCTTT. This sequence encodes CASSSGRLMNTEAFF.

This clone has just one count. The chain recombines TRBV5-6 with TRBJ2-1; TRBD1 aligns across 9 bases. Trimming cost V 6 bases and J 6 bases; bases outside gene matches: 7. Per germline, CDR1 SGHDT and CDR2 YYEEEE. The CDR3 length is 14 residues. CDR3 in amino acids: CASTWDRVGNEQFF. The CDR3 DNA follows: TGTGCCAGCACCTGGGACAGGGTAGGCAATGAGCAGTTCTTC.

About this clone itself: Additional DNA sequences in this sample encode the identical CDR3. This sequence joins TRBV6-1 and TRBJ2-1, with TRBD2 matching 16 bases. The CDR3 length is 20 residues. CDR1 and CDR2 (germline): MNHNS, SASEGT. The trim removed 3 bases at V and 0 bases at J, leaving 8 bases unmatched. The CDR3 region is CASSEKMGLAGGSSYNEQFF. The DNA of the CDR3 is TGTGCCAGCAGTGAGAAGATGGGACTAGCGGGAGGGAGCTCCTACAATGAGCAGTTCTTC.